Below are 8 T cell receptor beta chains sequenced from a single sample in a study of chemoradiotherapy in HPV16-positive cancers. Generated by immunoSEQ multiplex PCR, the TCRdb table keeps only in-frame clones and is missing some. The sample contains roughly 9,100 clones, approximately 71% of which appear only once. Specimen collection occurred from a patient who underwent chemoradiotherapy. The receptors stem from a human donor with HPV-associated anogenital cancer.

This clone came up once. This sequence joins TRBV30 and TRBJ2-3; 9 nucleotides match TRBD2. The CDR3 has 16 amino acids. The germline V gene has CDR1 GTSNPN and CDR2 SVGIG (reference sequence). J gave up 0 bases and V 7 bases, and 11 bases lay outside the gene matches. This CDR3 is CASDSGRGGSTDTQYF. CDR3 DNA: TGTGCCTCAGATAGTGGGCGGGGGGGAAGCACAGATACGCAGTATTTT. Looking up the rest from reference TRBV30 and TRBJ2-3 gives the full variable domain: SQTIHQWPATLVQPVGSPLSLECTVEGTSNPNLYWYRQAAGRGLQLLFYSVGIGQISSEVPQNLSASRPQDRQFILSSKKLLLSDSGFYLCASDSGRGGSTDTQYFGPGTRLTVL.

This clone is judged medium-sized. The rearrangement uses TRBV27 and TRBJ2-6; 7 bases fit TRBD1. The length of the CDR3 is 18 residues. Germline CDR1 and CDR2: MNHEY and SMNVEV (reference sequence). V lost 4 bases, J lost 0 bases, and 9 bases stayed unmatched. CDR3: CASSSLTGKISGANVLTF. DNA of the CDR3: TGTGCCAGCAGTTCCCTGACAGGGAAGATCTCTGGGGCCAACGTCCTGACTTTC.

V usage is TRBV11-2 and J usage is TRBJ2-3; 14 nucleotides line up with TRBD2. Germline values: CDR1 SGHAT, CDR2 FQNNGV. J was trimmed by 6 bases and V by 0 bases; bases with no gene match: 8. This CDR3 has 18 residues. The CDR3 DNA reads TGTGCCAGCAGCTTAGACGATAGACTAGCGGGGGGGCGGGATACGCAGTATTTT. Translation gives CASSLDDRLAGGRDTQYF. The variable domain in full, completed from reference TRBV11-2 and TRBJ2-3, reads EAGVAQSPRYKIIEKRQSVAFWCNPISGHATLYWYQQILGQGPKLLIQFQNNGVVDDSQLPKDRFSAERLKGVDSTLKIQPAKLEDSAVYLCASSLDDRLAGGRDTQYFGPGTRLTVL.

The V call is TRBV30, the J call TRBJ1-5; D gene ambiguous. The CDR3 is 14 amino acids. V was pared by 3 bases and J by 0 bases, with 9 bases between. CDR1 GTSNPN and CDR2 SVGIG come from the germline V gene (reference sequence). In DNA form, the CDR3 reads TGTGCCTGGAGGATTGGGAATAGCAATCAGCCCCAGCATTTT. Translated: CAWRIGNSNQPQHF.

The V and J genes are TRBV7-9 and TRBJ2-7; 7 positions agree with TRBD2. The V gene end was trimmed by 0 bases and the J gene end by 6 bases; junction bases not matched to a gene: 8. Germline values: CDR1 SEHNR, CDR2 FQNEAQ (reference sequence). This CDR3 comprises 15 residues. The CDR3 DNA follows: TGTGCCAGCAGCTTAGCGGGAGGGGCGATACGCGAGCAGTACTTC. It is translated as CASSLAGGAIREQYF.

This clone was seen only a few times. This chain uses TRBV19 with TRBJ1-5, with 10 bases matching TRBD1. The CDR3 runs 13 residues. V dropped 10 bases and J dropped 9; count of bases not matched to a gene: 9. Germline loops: CDR1 LNHDA, CDR2 SQIVND (reference sequence). CDR3 in amino acids: CATAGTGASPQHF. The CDR3 DNA follows: TGTGCCACCGCCGGGACAGGGGCGTCGCCCCAGCATTTT.

The V and J genes are TRBV7-8 and TRBJ1-1; D is ambiguous. Germline V gives CDR1 SGHVS, CDR2 FQNEAQ. This CDR3 region has 13 residues. Trimming shortened V by 1 base and J by 11 bases, and 14 bases separated the two germline ends. CDR3 coding DNA: TGTGCCAGCAGCTTAGGGGATTCCCGGTTCGCTTTCTTT. Amino acids: CASSLGDSRFAFF.

The gene calls are TRBV30 and TRBJ1-6, with 8 bases lining up with TRBD1. CDR3 length equals 17 residues. The ends lost 3 bases at V and 9 bases at J; junction bases unmatched: 16. Germline loops: CDR1 GTSNPN, CDR2 SVGIG (reference sequence). In DNA form, the CDR3 reads TGTGCCTGGAGAGGAGGGACAGGCCTCTTTAGAGTTTCACCCCTCCACTTT. Its protein product is CAWRGGTGLFRVSPLHF. Based on the CDR3 plus reference TRBV30 and TRBJ1-6, the full variable domain is SQTIHQWPATLVQPVGSPLSLECTVEGTSNPNLYWYRQAAGRGLQLLFYSVGIGQISSEVPQNLSASRPQDRQFILSSKKLLLSDSGFYLCAWRGGTGLFRVSPLHFGNGTRLTVT.